Listed here are 28 T cell receptor beta chains from one sample, sequenced in a study of blood T cell repertoires in COVID-19. Produced via immunoSEQ multiplex PCR; TCRdb's table is partial and in-frame only. The repertoire holds about 400,000 clones, approximately 91% seen once, with roughly 2% in the top ten. Material for sequencing was PBMCs or T cells enriched from blood (not recorded which). These receptors came from a woman aged 40 to 50 with acute COVID-19.

This chain joins TRBV7-9 and TRBJ1-3; no definite D call. V was trimmed by 5 bases and J by 0 bases, leaving 14 bases between them. The CDR3 extends over 16 amino acids. Per germline, CDR1 SEHNR and CDR2 FQNEAQ (reference sequence). DNA of the CDR3: TGTGCCAGCAGCAAAACCGGACTGAACTCTGGAAACACCATATATTTT. Amino acids: CASSKTGLNSGNTIYF.

The V call is TRBV6-5, the J call TRBJ2-7; TRBD1 agrees at 7 bases. Germline lookup yields CDR1 MNHEY and CDR2 SVGAGI. The CDR3 has 13 residues. The J segment lost 3 bases and the V segment lost 6 bases, leaving 5 bases of the junction unmatched. In DNA, the CDR3 is TGTGCCAGCAGCCGACAGGGAGACTACGAGCAGTACTTC. It yields the protein CASSRQGDYEQYF.

The chain links TRBV29-1 to TRBJ2-7, with D possibly TRBD2 on 5 matching bases. In germline, CDR1 is SQVTM, CDR2 ANQGSEA. This CDR3 is built from 14 residues. V was clipped by 4 bases and J by 2 bases, with 15 bases between them. DNA of the CDR3: TGCAGCGTTGCCGGACCGGACTCCGCCTACGAGCAGTACTTC. It is translated as CSVAGPDSAYEQYF.

This clone was recorded a few times. V is TRBV4-1 and J is TRBJ1-6, with D possibly matching TRBD1 (6 bases). Germline V gene lookup returns CDR1 MGHRA and CDR2 YSYEKL. This CDR3 contains 17 residues. Trimming stripped 0 bases from V and 10 bases from J, with 19 bases between. In DNA form, the CDR3 reads TGCGCCAGCAGCCAAGATCGATGGCAGGGGTTGAACTCACCCCTCCACTTT. This encodes CASSQDRWQGLNSPLHF.

This chain connects TRBV7-6 to TRBJ2-7; 9 nucleotides match TRBD1. Germline trimming cut 5 bases from V and 5 bases from J; bases unmatched to any gene: 7. Germline CDR1 reads SGHVS; CDR2 reads FNYEAQ. The CDR3 length is 14 residues. CDR3 coding DNA: TGTGCCAGCAGCCCAGGGACAGGGAACGACGAGCAGTACTTC. Translation gives CASSPGTGNDEQYF.

This clone appeared once. V is TRBV7-9 and J is TRBJ1-1; no reliable D call. Trimming removed 5 bases at V and 1 base at J, with 14 bases between. CDR3 length: 15 amino acids. Germline CDR1 SEHNR, CDR2 FQNEAQ (reference sequence). The CDR3 loop is CASSPPPHPNTEAFF. DNA of the CDR3: TGTGCCAGCAGCCCGCCTCCACACCCGAACACTGAAGCTTTCTTT.

The DNA for the CDR3 is TGTGCCAGCTCAAGAAACAGGGGTATGAACACTGAAGCTTTCTTT. Its protein is CASSRNRGMNTEAFF. The rearrangement uses TRBV18 and TRBJ1-1; 7 positions match TRBD1. Looked up from germline, CDR1 is KGHSH and CDR2 is LQKENI. The CDR3 extends over 15 amino acids. J lost 0 bases, V lost 5 bases, and 6 bases had no gene match.

V and J are TRBV2 and TRBJ2-6; 8 bases are a match to TRBD1. Germline values: CDR1 SNHLY, CDR2 FYNNEI. J gave up 0 bases and V 6 bases, and 13 bases lay outside the gene matches. CDR3 length equals 19 residues. The CDR3 here is CASSSAWTGLNSGANVLTF. CDR3 DNA sequence: TGTGCCAGCAGCTCAGCGTGGACAGGGCTGAACTCTGGGGCCAACGTCCTGACTTTC.

The rearrangement joins TRBV6-5 to TRBJ2-7, with TRBD1 matching 9 bases. In germline, CDR1 is MNHEY, CDR2 SVGAGI. There are 13 residues in the CDR3. Trimming cost V 8 bases and J 6 bases; bases outside gene matches: 8. CDR3 sequence: CASHRDRVAEQYF. The DNA for the CDR3 is TGTGCCAGCCACCGGGACAGGGTCGCCGAGCAGTACTTC.

The chain joins TRBV14 to TRBJ2-5, with D tentatively TRBD2 (5 bases). The CDR3 totals 13 residues. CDR1 is SGHDN and CDR2 is FVKESK in the germline V gene. Trimming cost V 1 base and J 7 bases, with 10 bases left between them. DNA for the CDR3: TGTGCCAGCAGCCAAGCCGGTCGGGGGACCCAGTACTTC. The encoded protein is CASSQAGRGTQYF.

This sequence joins TRBV7-2 and TRBJ1-2; 9 nucleotides agree with TRBD1. From germline, CDR1 is SGHTA and CDR2 FQGNSA. The V and J ends lost 5 bases and 4 bases, in that order; junction bases with no gene match: 8. The CDR3 covers 15 residues. For the CDR3, the DNA is TGTGCCAGCAGCCCACAGGGGGCAAGGGGCTATGGCTACACCTTC. Translated: CASSPQGARGYGYTF.

The chain is built from TRBV19 and TRBJ2-5; D perhaps matches TRBD1 (5 bases). CDR1 and CDR2 (germline): LNHDA, SQIVND (reference sequence). V was pared by 1 base and J by 4 bases, with 13 bases between. The CDR3 contains 15 residues. This CDR3 reads CASSIGGTPGETQYF. The CDR3, as DNA: TGTGCCAGTAGTATAGGGGGCACCCCAGGAGAGACCCAGTACTTC.

CDR3 nucleotides: TGTGCCAGCAGCTTTCGGCAGGGAACAGATACGCAGTATTTT. This encodes CASSFRQGTDTQYF. J is TRBJ2-3 and V is TRBV11-3; possible D gene TRBD1, 5 bases. This CDR3 region has 14 residues. The V end was cut by 3 bases, the J end by 3 bases, with 10 bases between. The germline V gene encodes CDR1 SGHNT and CDR2 YENEEA.

This clone appeared once. CDR3 in amino acids: CASSVGAPSQPQHF. CDR3 DNA: TGTGCCAGTAGCGTGGGAGCACCGAGTCAGCCCCAGCATTTT. The V gene is TRBV19, the J gene TRBJ1-5, with no clear D. With 6 bases removed from V and 6 bases from J, the gap between germline ends came to 15 bases. CDR3 size: 14 residues. The germline V gene has CDR1 LNHDA and CDR2 SQIVND (reference sequence).

J is TRBJ1-4 and V is TRBV9; D is unresolved. The CDR3 is 15 residues long. Germline-derived CDR1 and CDR2 are SGDLS and YYNGEE. Trimming stripped 0 bases from V and 8 bases from J, with 14 bases between. CDR3 residues: CASSVGGPPDEKLFF. CDR3 in DNA: TGTGCCAGCAGCGTAGGAGGGCCCCCCGACGAAAAACTGTTTTTT.

CDR3 sequence reads: CSVAVQGSEAFF. CDR3 bases: TGCAGCGTTGCCGTACAGGGGAGTGAAGCTTTCTTT. The V and J genes are TRBV29-1 and TRBJ1-1; 7 bases agree with TRBD1. V dropped 4 bases and J dropped 7; count of bases not matched to a gene: 6. The length of the CDR3 is 12 residues. Germline V gene data show CDR1 as SQVTM and CDR2 as ANQGSEA.

The V gene is TRBV4-1, the J gene TRBJ1-5; possible D gene TRBD1, 6 bases. The germline V gene encodes CDR1 MGHRA and CDR2 YSYEKL. The V and J ends lost 4 bases and 2 bases respectively, with 15 bases between them. The CDR3 spans 16 residues. The CDR3 DNA is TGCGCCAGCAGCCCCGGACAGCTTTATGGCAATCAGCCCCAGCATTTT. Its translation is CASSPGQLYGNQPQHF.

The chain carries TRBV12-3 or TRBV12-4 and TRBJ1-5; D gene uncertain. This CDR3 has 13 amino acids. The ends were cut back, 5 bases at V and 3 bases at J, with 8 bases in the middle. This CDR3 is CASSLAANQPQHF. CDR3 nucleotides: TGTGCCAGCAGTCTGGCGGCCAATCAGCCCCAGCATTTT.

The rearrangement links TRBV18 to TRBJ1-1, with 7 bases lining up with TRBD1. The CDR3 runs 16 residues. Trimming at V came to 6 bases and at J to 0 bases, leaving 10 bases not matched to a gene. Germline lookup yields CDR1 KGHSH and CDR2 LQKENI. This CDR3 is CASSPGQITLNTEAFF. The CDR3 DNA is TGTGCCAGCTCCCCGGGACAGATCACACTGAACACTGAAGCTTTCTTT.

Comment on this clone: This sample includes further DNA sequences coding for the same CDR3. The J gene is TRBJ1-2, the V gene TRBV30, with D possibly matching TRBD1 (6 bases). The CDR3 is 12 amino acids. Germline V gives CDR1 GTSNPN, CDR2 SVGIG (reference sequence). V lost 2 bases, J lost 4 bases, and 8 bases lay in between. In DNA form, the CDR3 reads TGTGCCTGGAGTCCACAGGGCTATGGCTACACCTTC. Residues: CAWSPQGYGYTF.

The chain carries TRBV2 and TRBJ1-1; 7 bases are shared with TRBD1. CDR3 length: 11 amino acids. The germline gives CDR1 SNHLY, CDR2 FYNNEI. The junction had 3 bases not matched to a gene; V was cut back by 10 bases and J by 4 bases. The DNA of the CDR3 is TGTGCCATACAGGGGTCCACTGAAGCTTTCTTT. This codes for CAIQGSTEAFF.

The rearrangement joins TRBV12-5 to TRBJ1-1, with D perhaps TRBD1 (5 bases). Germline loops: CDR1 LGHNT, CDR2 FRNRAP. CDR3 length: 15 amino acids. Trimming pared 3 bases from V and 1 base from J, leaving 12 bases between. The CDR3 loop is CASGFPPGQNTEAFF. In DNA, the CDR3 is TGTGCTAGTGGTTTCCCGCCAGGGCAGAACACTGAAGCTTTCTTT. The full variable domain, rest sourced from reference TRBV12-5 and TRBJ1-1, is DARVTQTPRHKVTEMGQEVTMRCQPILGHNTVFWYRQTMMQGLELLAYFRNRAPLDDSGMPKDRFSAEMPDATLATLKIQPSEPRDSAVYFCASGFPPGQNTEAFFGQGTRLTVV.

The chain joins TRBV5-4 to TRBJ1-6; 10 bases are a match to TRBD1. The CDR3 spans 15 residues. The V gene's germline CDR1 is SGHNT and CDR2 YYREEE (reference sequence). Losses at the gene ends were 3 bases for V and 10 bases for J; bases not matched to a gene: 7. CDR3 loop: CASSSYGTGASPLHF. As DNA, the CDR3 is TGTGCCAGCAGCTCTTACGGGACAGGGGCCTCACCCCTCCACTTT. Using reference TRBV5-4 and TRBJ1-6 for the parts outside the CDR3, the full variable domain is ETGVTQSPTHLIKTRGQQVTLRCSSQSGHNTVSWYQQALGQGPQFIFQYYREEENGRGNFPPRFSGLQFPNYSSELNVNALELDDSALYLCASSSYGTGASPLHFGNGTRLTVT.

The CDR3 reads CASSLASQPQHF. CDR3 coding DNA: TGTGCCAGCAGCTTGGCCAGTCAGCCCCAGCATTTT. This sequence joins TRBV5-5 and TRBJ1-5; D remains unclear. There are 12 residues in the CDR3. Trimming pared 0 bases from V and 6 bases from J, leaving 4 bases between. Germline V lookup: CDR1 SGHKS, CDR2 YYEKEE (reference sequence). The variable domain in full, with the rest retrieved from reference TRBV5-5 and TRBJ1-5, is DAGVTQSPTHLIKTRGQQVTLRCSPISGHKSVSWYQQVLGQGPQFIFQYYEKEERGRGNFPDRFSARQFPNYSSELNVNALLLGDSALYLCASSLASQPQHFGDGTRLSIL.

Concerning this clone itself: The same CDR3 can be traced to other DNA sequences in this sample. The chain employs TRBV3-1 (or the pseudogene TRBV3-2) and TRBJ2-7; 8 bases map to TRBD1. Germline V lookup: CDR1 LGHDT, CDR2 YNNKEL (reference sequence). The CDR3 length is 15 residues. V lost 1 base and J lost 1; bases outside the gene matches: 3. The DNA for the CDR3 is TGTGCCAGCAGCCAAGGGACAGGGCAGTCCTACGAGCAGTACTTC. Amino acids: CASSQGTGQSYEQYF.

In this sample, this clone turned up a few times. The chain combines TRBV7-9 with TRBJ1-1; the D is unclear. Trimming shortened V by 2 bases and J by 2 bases, and 6 bases separated the two germline ends. CDR3 size: 13 residues. CDR1 SEHNR and CDR2 FQNEAQ come from the germline V gene (reference sequence). The CDR3, as DNA: TGTGCCAGCAGCTTATGGGCCAACACTGAAGCTTTCTTT. It yields the protein CASSLWANTEAFF. The full variable domain, rest sourced from reference TRBV7-9 and TRBJ1-1, is DTGVSQNPRHKITKRGQNVTFRCDPISEHNRLYWYRQTLGQGPEFLTYFQNEAQLEKSRLLSDRFSAERPKGSFSTLEIQRTEQGDSAMYLCASSLWANTEAFFGQGTRLTVV.

This rearrangement joins TRBV12-3 or TRBV12-4 to TRBJ1-1, with D uncertain. CDR3 length equals 12 residues. V lost 3 bases and J lost 5, with 7 bases in between. CDR3 amino acids: CASSFFGTEAFF. Here the CDR3 DNA reads TGTGCCAGCAGTTTCTTCGGGACTGAAGCTTTCTTT.

Comments on this clone: The sample has other DNA sequences that encode this CDR3 too. V and J are TRBV19 and TRBJ1-2; 9 bases are shared with TRBD1. CDR1 LNHDA and CDR2 SQIVND come from the germline V gene (reference sequence). The V segment lost 8 bases and the J segment 3 bases; nucleotides outside the gene matches: 4. The CDR3 is 13 amino acids. DNA of the CDR3: TGTGCCAGTTCAGACAGGGGGGACTATGGCTACACCTTC. Protein sequence: CASSDRGDYGYTF. Based on the CDR3 plus reference TRBV19 and TRBJ1-2, the full variable domain is DGGITQSPKYLFRKEGQNVTLSCEQNLNHDAMYWYRQDPGQGLRLIYYSQIVNDFQKGDIAEGYSVSREKKESFPLTVTSAQKNPTAFYLCASSDRGDYGYTFGSGTRLTVV.